This T cell receptor (beta chain) is drawn from a study of CD8 T cells in ankylosing spondylitis. Germline V gives CDR1 MNHEY, CDR2 SMNVEV (reference sequence). V was pared by 3 bases and J by 2 bases, with 11 bases between. This CDR3 is 14 amino acids long. This clonotype occurred a few times. No antigen is known for it. In TCRdb, the 5' RACE reads were re-called with MiXCR into one record per CDR3 protein. The table lists approximately 45,000 distinct CDR3 sequences, roughly 11% of them singletons. The study, taken as a whole, reports: Both synovial fluid and blood in reactive arthritis had previously been reported to carry some motif variants. It was reported that disease-linked clones were significantly enriched in matched ankylosing spondylitis synovial fluid. Disease-associated clonotypes exhibited CD8+ identity and were relatively infrequent in peripheral blood.

The sequencing input was blood, either unsorted or a sorted T cell fraction (not recorded which). The sequence derives from a male donor with ankylosing spondylitis or in good health (not recorded which). The rearrangement links TRBV27 to TRBJ2-7; D remains unclear. The CDR3 DNA is TGTGCCAGCAGTTTTGCGGAGTTCGCCTACGAGCAGTACTTC. Amino acids: CASSFAEFAYEQYF.